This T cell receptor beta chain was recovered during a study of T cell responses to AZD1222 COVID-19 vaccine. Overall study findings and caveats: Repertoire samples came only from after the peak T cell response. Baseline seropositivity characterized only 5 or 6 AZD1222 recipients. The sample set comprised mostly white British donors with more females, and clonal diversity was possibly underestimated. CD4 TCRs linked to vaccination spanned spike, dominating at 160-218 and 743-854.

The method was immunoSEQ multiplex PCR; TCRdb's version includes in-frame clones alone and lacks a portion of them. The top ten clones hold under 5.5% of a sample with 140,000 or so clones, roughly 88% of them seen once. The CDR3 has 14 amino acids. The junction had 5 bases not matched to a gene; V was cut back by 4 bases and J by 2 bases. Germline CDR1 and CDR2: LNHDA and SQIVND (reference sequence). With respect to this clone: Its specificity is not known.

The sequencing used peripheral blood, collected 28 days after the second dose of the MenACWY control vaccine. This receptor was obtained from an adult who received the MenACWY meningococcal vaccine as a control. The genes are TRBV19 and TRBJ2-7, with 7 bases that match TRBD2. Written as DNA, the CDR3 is TGTGCCAGTAGTACACCTAGCGGTCCCTACGAGCAGTACTTC. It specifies CASSTPSGPYEQYF.